A selection of T cell receptor beta chains follows, all from one sample in a study of beta chain features in type 1 diabetes. Measured with immunoSEQ multiplex PCR; TCRdb has only the in-frame clones, and not every one. The sample records 350,000 to 400,000 clones, approximately 12% being singletons. Sample: naive CD4+ T cells from blood. The origin of the receptors is a woman between 18 and 30 years old with type 1 diabetes. The CDR3 runs from the conserved cysteine through the conserved F or W. Fields, in order: CDR3 length, V gene, CDR3 protein.

cdr3_length: 15
v_call: TRBV7-2
cdr3_aa: CASSLGQGSNQPQHF

cdr3_length: 11
v_call: TRBV30
cdr3_aa: CAWSALGLLFF

cdr3_length: 13
v_call: TRBV30
cdr3_aa: CAWVRNSGWAQYF

cdr3_length: 13
v_call: TRBV9
cdr3_aa: CASSRGRLDEQFF

cdr3_length: 15
v_call: TRBV4-1
cdr3_aa: CASSQGGVFTDTQYF

cdr3_length: 15
v_call: TRBV30
cdr3_aa: CAWSFGDRRQETQYF

cdr3_length: 11
v_call: TRBV29-1
cdr3_aa: CSVTEIYGYTF

cdr3_length: 12
v_call: TRBV10-2
cdr3_aa: CASSPLVHGYTF

cdr3_length: 15
v_call: TRBV23-1
cdr3_aa: CASSQAGRVSHEQFF

cdr3_length: 12
v_call: TRBV9
cdr3_aa: CASSVGDTEAFF

cdr3_length: 14
v_call: TRBV29-1
cdr3_aa: CSARQVSSGNTIYF

cdr3_length: 14
v_call: TRBV4-3
cdr3_aa: CASSQAGGTDTQYF

cdr3_length: 13
v_call: TRBV6-6
cdr3_aa: CASSYVVEGEQYF

cdr3_length: 13
v_call: TRBV7-2
cdr3_aa: CASTHLRGYEQYF

cdr3_length: 13
v_call: TRBV5-4
cdr3_aa: CASSVQGMNGYTF

cdr3_length: 17
v_call: TRBV15
cdr3_aa: CATSRPDRGRTPYEQYF

cdr3_length: 15
v_call: TRBV13
cdr3_aa: CASSRSLFPYNEQFF

cdr3_length: 15
v_call: TRBV5-1
cdr3_aa: CASSLLPTGASGYTF

cdr3_length: 16
v_call: TRBV4-3
cdr3_aa: CASSRGTVATNEKLFF

cdr3_length: 12
v_call: TRBV7-2
cdr3_aa: CASSTSGREAFF

cdr3_length: 12
v_call: TRBV7-2
cdr3_aa: CASSTARDTQYF

cdr3_length: 12
v_call: TRBV11-1
cdr3_aa: CASSLERATQYF